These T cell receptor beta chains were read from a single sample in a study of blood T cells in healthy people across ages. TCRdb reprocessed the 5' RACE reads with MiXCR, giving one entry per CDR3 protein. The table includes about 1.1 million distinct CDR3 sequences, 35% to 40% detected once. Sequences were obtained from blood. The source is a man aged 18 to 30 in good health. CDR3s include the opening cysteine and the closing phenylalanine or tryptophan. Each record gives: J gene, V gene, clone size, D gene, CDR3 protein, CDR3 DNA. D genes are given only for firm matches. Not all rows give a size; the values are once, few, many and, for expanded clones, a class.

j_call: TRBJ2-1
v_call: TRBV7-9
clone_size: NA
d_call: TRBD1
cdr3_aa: CASSSRQGADNEQFF
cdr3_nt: TGTGCCAGCAGCTCGCGACAGGGGGCAGACAATGAGCAGTTCTTC

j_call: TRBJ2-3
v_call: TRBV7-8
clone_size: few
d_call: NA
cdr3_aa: CASSLDGAPTDTQYF
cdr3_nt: TGTGCCAGCAGCTTAGATGGAGCTCCCACAGATACGCAGTATTTT

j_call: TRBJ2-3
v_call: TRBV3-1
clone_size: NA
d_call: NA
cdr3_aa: CASSQGRTYTDTQYF
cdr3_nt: TGTGCCAGCAGCCAAGGGCGGACCTACACAGATACGCAGTATTTT

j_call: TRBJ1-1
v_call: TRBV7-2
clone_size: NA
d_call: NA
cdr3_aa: CASSQSYAEAFF
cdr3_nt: TGTGCCAGCAGCCAATCTTATGCTGAAGCTTTCTTT

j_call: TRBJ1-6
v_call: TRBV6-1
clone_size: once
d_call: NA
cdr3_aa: CATFPGSSYNSPLHF
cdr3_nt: TGTGCCACCTTTCCCGGAAGCTCCTATAATTCACCCCTCCACTTT

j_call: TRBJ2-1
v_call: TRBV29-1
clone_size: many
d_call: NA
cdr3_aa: CSVDRGAYNEQFF
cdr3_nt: TGCAGCGTTGACAGGGGGGCCTACAATGAGCAGTTCTTC

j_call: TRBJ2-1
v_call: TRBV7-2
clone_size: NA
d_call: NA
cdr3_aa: CASSLSPRGEQFF
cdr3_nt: TGTGCCAGCAGCTTATCCCCCAGGGGCGAGCAGTTCTTC

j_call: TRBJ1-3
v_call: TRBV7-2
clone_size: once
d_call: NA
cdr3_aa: CASSLGVSSSGNTIYF
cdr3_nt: TGTGCCAGCAGCTTAGGGGTATCTAGCTCTGGAAACACCATATATTTT

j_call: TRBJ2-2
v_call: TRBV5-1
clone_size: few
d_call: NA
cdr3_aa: CASSLGLGDTGELFF
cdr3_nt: TGCGCCAGCAGCTTGGGCCTAGGGGACACCGGGGAGCTGTTTTTT

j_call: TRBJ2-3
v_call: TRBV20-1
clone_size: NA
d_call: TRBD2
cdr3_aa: CSARDSAGGYTDTQYF
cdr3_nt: TGCAGTGCTAGAGATTCAGCGGGGGGTTACACAGATACGCAGTATTTT

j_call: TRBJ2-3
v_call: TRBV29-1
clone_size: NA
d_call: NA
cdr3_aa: CSVEMDDSTDTQYF
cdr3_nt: TGCAGCGTTGAAATGGACGATAGCACAGATACGCAGTATTTT

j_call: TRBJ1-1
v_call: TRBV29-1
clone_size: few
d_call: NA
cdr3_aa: CSVDGPDQMNTEAFF
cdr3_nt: TGCAGCGTTGATGGGCCAGACCAAATGAACACTGAAGCTTTCTTT

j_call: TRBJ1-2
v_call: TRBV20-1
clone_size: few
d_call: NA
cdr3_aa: CSAGTHSGYTF
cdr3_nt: TGCAGTGCTGGGACTCATAGCGGCTACACCTTC

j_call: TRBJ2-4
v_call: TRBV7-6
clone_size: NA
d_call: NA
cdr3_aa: CASSFTVLSYNEQYF
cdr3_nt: TGTGCCAGCAGCTTCACAGTACTTTCCTACAATGAGCAGTACTTC

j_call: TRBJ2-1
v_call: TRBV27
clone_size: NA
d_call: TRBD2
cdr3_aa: CASSSGLAGFNEQFF
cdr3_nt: TGTGCCAGCAGTTCGGGACTAGCGGGGTTCAATGAGCAGTTCTTC

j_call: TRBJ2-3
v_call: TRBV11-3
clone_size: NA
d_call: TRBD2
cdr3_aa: CASSASGGAGDTQYF
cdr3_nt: TGTGCCAGCAGCGCTAGCGGGGGGGCCGGAGATACGCAGTATTTT

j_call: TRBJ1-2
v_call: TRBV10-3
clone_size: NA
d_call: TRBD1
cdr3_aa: CAITDEGTGSRGYTF
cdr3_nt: TGTGCCATCACCGATGAGGGGACAGGGTCGCGCGGCTACACCTTC

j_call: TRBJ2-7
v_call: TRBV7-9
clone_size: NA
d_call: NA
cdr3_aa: CASSLVWGASYEQYF
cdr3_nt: TGTGCCAGCAGCTTAGTTTGGGGGGCCTCCTACGAGCAGTACTTC

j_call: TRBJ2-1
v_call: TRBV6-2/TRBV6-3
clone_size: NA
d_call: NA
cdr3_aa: CASSFPSDSWQETQFF
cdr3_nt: TGTGCCAGCAGTTTCCCTAGCGACTCCTGGCAAGAGACCCAGTTCTTC

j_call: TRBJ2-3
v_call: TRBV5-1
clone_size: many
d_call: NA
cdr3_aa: CASSLDQGSTDTQYF
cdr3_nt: TGCGCCAGCAGCTTGGACCAGGGTAGCACAGATACGCAGTATTTT

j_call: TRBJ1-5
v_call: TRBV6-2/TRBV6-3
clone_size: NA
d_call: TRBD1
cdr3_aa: CASRPYRGGFNQPQHF
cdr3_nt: TGTGCCAGCAGACCTTACAGGGGCGGATTCAATCAGCCCCAGCATTTT

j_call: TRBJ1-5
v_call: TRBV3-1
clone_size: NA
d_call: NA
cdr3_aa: CASSQGIYNQPQHF
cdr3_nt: TGTGCCAGCAGCCAAGGGATTTACAATCAGCCCCAGCATTTT

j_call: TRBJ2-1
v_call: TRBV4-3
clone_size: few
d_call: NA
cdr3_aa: CASNQFPGDLSYNEQFF
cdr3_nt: TGCGCCAGCAACCAATTCCCTGGGGACCTATCCTACAATGAGCAGTTCTTC

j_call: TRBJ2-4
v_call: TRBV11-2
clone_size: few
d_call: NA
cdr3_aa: CASSLDSLVGNIQYF
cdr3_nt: TGTGCCAGCAGCTTAGATTCCTTAGTCGGAAACATTCAGTACTTC

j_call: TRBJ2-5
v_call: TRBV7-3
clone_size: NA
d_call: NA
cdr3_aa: CASSLRSGQNNEQYF
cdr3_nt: TGTGCCAGCAGCTTAAGGTCCGGGCAGAACAATGAGCAGTACTTC

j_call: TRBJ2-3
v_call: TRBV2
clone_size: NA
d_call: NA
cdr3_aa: CASSDPGGDTDTQYF
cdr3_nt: TGTGCCAGCAGTGACCCCGGAGGGGACACAGATACGCAGTATTTT

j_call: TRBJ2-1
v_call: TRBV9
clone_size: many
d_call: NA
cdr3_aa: CASSVGWEAYNEQFF
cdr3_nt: TGTGCCAGCAGCGTAGGATGGGAGGCCTACAATGAGCAGTTCTTC

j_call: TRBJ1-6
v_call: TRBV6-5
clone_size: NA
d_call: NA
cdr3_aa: CASSYSRGGLNSPLHF
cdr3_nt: TGTGCCAGCAGTTACTCGAGGGGGGGGCTTAATTCACCCCTCCACTTT

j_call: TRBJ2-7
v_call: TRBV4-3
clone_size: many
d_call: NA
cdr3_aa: CASSQDSSLSYEQYF
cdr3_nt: TGCGCCAGCAGCCAAGATAGCTCCTTATCCTACGAGCAGTACTTC

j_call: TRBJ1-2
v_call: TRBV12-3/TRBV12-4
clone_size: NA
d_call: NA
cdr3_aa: CASSPRGSGCTF
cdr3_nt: TGTGCCAGCAGTCCGAGGGGTTCTGGCTGCACCTTC

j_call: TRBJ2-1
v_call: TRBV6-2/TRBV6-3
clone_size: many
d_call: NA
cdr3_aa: CASSYSSAGQNNEQFF
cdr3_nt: TGTGCCAGCAGTTACTCGTCGGCAGGCCAGAACAATGAGCAGTTCTTC

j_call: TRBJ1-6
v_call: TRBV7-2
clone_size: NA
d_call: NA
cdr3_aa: CASSPLVYNSPLHF
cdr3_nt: TGTGCCAGCAGCCCACTAGTCTATAATTCACCCCTCCACTTT

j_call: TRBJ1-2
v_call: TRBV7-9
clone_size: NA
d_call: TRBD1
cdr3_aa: CASSLTPLGQGIDYGYTF
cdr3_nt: TGTGCCAGCAGCTTAACTCCCCTGGGACAGGGAATAGATTATGGCTACACCTTC

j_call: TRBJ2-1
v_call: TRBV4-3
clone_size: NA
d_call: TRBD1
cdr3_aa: CASSQHRLDRDWREQFF
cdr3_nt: TGCGCCAGCAGCCAACACCGTCTTGACAGGGATTGGAGAGAGCAGTTCTTC

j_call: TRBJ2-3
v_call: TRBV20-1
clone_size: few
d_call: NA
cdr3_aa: CSAHRTRPPDTQYF
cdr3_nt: TGCAGTGCGCACCGGACCCGGCCCCCAGATACGCAGTATTTT

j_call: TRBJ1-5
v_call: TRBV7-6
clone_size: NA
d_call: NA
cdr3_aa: CASSLDGGMGQPQHF
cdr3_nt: TGTGCCAGCAGCTTAGATGGGGGAATGGGGCAGCCCCAGCATTTT

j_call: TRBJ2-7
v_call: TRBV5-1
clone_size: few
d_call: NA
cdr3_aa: CASSLEPRSYEQYF
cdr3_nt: TGCGCCAGCAGCTTGGAACCCCGATCCTACGAGCAGTACTTC

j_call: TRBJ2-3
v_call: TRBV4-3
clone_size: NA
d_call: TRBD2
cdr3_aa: CASSQNSLTSGGITDTQYF
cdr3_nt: TGCGCCAGCAGCCAAAATTCCCTCACTAGCGGGGGGATAACAGATACGCAGTATTTT

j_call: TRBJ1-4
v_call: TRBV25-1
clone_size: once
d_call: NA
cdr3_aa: CASSAGPWGEKLFF
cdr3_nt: TGTGCCAGCAGTGCGGGACCCTGGGGTGAAAAACTGTTTTTT

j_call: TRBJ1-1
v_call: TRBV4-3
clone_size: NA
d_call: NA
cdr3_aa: CASSQDLGAGGNTEAFF
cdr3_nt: TGCGCCAGCAGCCAAGATCTTGGGGCCGGTGGGAACACTGAAGCTTTCTTT

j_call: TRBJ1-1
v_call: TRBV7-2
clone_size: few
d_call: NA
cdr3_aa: CASSWVPAPGHTEAFF
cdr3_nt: TGTGCCAGCAGCTGGGTGCCGGCCCCAGGCCACACTGAAGCTTTCTTT

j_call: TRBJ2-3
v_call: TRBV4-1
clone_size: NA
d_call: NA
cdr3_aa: CASSQAGGHADAQYF
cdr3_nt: TGCGCCAGCAGCCAAGCGGGGGGCCACGCAGATGCGCAGTATTTT

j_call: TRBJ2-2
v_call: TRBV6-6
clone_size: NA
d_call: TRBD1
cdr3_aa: CASSPNRGQSTGELFF
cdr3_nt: TGTGCCAGCAGTCCCAACAGGGGGCAGTCCACCGGGGAGCTGTTTTTT

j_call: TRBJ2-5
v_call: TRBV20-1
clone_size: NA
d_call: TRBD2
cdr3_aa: CSARSLAGGYNEQYF
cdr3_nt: TGCAGTGCTAGATCGCTAGCGGGGGGGTACAATGAGCAGTACTTC

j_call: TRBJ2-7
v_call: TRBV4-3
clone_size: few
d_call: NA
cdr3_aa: CASSQDFLPSYEQYF
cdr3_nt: TGCGCCAGCAGCCAAGATTTCTTGCCCTCCTACGAGCAGTACTTC

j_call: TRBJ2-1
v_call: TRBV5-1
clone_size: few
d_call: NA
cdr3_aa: CASGREQFF
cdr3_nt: TGCGCCAGCGGGCGTGAGCAGTTCTTC